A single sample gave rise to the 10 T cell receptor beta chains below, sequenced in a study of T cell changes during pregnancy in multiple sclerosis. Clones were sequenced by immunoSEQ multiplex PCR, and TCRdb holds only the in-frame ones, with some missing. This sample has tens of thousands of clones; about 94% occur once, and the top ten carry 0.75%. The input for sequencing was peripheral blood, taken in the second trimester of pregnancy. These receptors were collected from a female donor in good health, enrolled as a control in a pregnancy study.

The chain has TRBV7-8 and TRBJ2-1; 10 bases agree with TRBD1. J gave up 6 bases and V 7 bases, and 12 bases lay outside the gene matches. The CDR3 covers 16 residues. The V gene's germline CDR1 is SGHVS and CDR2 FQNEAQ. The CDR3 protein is CASTQSGTGAPNEQFF. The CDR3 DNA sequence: TGTGCCAGCACCCAGAGCGGGACAGGGGCCCCCAATGAGCAGTTCTTC. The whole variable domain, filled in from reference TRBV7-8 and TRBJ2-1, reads GAGVSQSPRYKVAKRGQDVALRCDPISGHVSLFWYQQALGQGPEFLTYFQNEAQLDKSGLPSDRFFAERPEGSVSTLKIQRTQQEDSAVYLCASTQSGTGAPNEQFFGPGTRLTVL.

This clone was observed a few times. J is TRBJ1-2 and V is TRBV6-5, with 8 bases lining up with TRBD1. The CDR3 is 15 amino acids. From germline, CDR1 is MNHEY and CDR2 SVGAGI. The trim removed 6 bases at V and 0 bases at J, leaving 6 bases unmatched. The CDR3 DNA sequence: TGTGCCAGCAGGCAAGGACAGGGAGCTAACTATGGCTACACCTTC. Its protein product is CASRQGQGANYGYTF.

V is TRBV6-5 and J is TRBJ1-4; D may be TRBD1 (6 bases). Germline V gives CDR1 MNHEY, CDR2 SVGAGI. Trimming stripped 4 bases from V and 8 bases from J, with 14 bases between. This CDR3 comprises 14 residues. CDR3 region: CASSSSGVEEKLFF. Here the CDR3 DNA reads TGTGCCAGCAGTTCCTCAGGGGTGGAGGAAAAACTGTTTTTT.

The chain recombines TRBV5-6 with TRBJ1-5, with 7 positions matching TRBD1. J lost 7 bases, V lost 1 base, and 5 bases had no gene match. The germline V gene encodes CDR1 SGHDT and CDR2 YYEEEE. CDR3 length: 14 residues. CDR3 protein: CASSLSTGVQPQHF. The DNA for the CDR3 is TGTGCCAGCAGCTTGAGCACAGGGGTCCAGCCCCAGCATTTT.

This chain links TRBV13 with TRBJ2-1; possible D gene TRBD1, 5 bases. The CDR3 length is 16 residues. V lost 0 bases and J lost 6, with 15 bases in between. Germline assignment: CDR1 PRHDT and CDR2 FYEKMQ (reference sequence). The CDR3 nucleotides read TGTGCCAGCAGCTTAGGCGGGCAGGGAAGTCCCAATGAGCAGTTCTTC. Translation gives CASSLGGQGSPNEQFF.

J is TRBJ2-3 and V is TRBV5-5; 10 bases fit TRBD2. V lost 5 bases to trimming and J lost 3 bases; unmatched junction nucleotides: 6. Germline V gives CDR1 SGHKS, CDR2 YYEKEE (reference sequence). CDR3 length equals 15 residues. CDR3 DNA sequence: TGTGCCAGCAGTCGCGTACTAGCGGGGACAGATACGCAGTATTTT. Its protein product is CASSRVLAGTDTQYF.

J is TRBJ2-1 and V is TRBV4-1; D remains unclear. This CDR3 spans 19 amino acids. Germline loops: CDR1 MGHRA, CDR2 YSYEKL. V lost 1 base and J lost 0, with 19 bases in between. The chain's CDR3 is CASSQAWPLGYSSYNEQFF. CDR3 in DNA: TGCGCCAGCAGCCAAGCCTGGCCCTTAGGCTACAGCTCCTACAATGAGCAGTTCTTC.

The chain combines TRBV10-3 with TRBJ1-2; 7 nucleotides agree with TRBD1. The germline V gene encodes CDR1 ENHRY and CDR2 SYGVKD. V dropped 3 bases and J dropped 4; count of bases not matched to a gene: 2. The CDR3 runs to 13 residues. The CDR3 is CAISDRGSYGYTF. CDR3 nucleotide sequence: TGTGCCATCAGTGACAGGGGGAGCTATGGCTACACCTTC.

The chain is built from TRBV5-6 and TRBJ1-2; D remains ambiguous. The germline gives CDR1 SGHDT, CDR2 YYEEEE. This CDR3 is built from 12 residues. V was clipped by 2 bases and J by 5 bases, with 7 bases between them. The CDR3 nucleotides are TGTGCCAGCAGCTTACAACCTTATGGCTACACCTTC. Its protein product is CASSLQPYGYTF.

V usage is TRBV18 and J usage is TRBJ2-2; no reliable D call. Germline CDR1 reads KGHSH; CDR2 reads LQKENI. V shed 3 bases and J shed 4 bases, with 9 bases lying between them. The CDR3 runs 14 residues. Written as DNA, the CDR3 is TGTGCCAGCTCACCGAGGATAGCCACCGGGGAGCTGTTTTTT. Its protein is CASSPRIATGELFF.